The clone carrying this TCR beta chain showed up just a few times. Researchers used 5'RACE with constant-segment primers to make TCR alpha and TCR beta cDNA libraries that carry sample barcodes and UMIs. TCRdb analysed the 5' RACE reads with MiXCR anew, one entry per CDR3 protein. Of some 150,000 distinct CDR3 sequences listed, about 19% are singletons. This record comes from a study of T-cell memory formation after mild COVID-19. Across the study: TCR clusters were mostly confined to one donor each.

The sequence came from an adult woman who had mild COVID-19 (a few samples of this study predate the infection). Cell type and time point are not known. The sample consisted of PBMCs or a T cell subset sorted from them (not recorded which).

The CDR3 DNA follows: TGTGCCAGCTCCCCGACCGGCTTCACGGGTAACGAGCAGTACTTC. It specifies CASSPTGFTGNEQYF. The V call is TRBV18, the J call TRBJ2-7; no clear D gene. CDR3 size: 15 residues. The V end lost 6 bases, the J end lost 5 bases, and 20 bases lay between the germline ends. Germline V gene lookup returns CDR1 KGHSH and CDR2 LQKENI.